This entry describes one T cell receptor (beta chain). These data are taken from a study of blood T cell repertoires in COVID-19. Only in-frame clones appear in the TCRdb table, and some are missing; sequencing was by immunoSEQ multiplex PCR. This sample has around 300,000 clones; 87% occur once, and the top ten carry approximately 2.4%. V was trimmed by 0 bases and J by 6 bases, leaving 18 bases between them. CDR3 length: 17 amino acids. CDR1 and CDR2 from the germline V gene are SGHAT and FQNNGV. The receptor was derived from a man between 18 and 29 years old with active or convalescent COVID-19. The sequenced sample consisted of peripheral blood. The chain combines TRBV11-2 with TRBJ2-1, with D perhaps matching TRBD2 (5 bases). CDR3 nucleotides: TGTGCCAGCAGCTTAGATCAAGGAGGTAGCAGGTCCAATGAGCAGTTCTTC. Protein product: CASSLDQGGSRSNEQFF.